The TCR beta chain under discussion was sequenced for a study of spatial heterogeneity in lung cancer. Study at large: Beta-chain sequences were consistently detected more often than alpha-chain sequences. Unique TCR and UMI combinations averaged more than ten appearances each in raw reads.

Every molecule of TCR cDNA had its own unique molecular identifier. Using its own MiXCR run on the 5' RACE reads, TCRdb lists one record per CDR3 protein. This repertoire shows 65,000 to 85,000 distinct CDR3 sequences, about 20% found once; its top ten account for 5% to 8%. Study observations and caveats: Follow-up blood showed ubiquitous expanded tumor TCRs less than blood at resection did.

V lost 6 bases and J 0 bases, leaving 11 bases between the germline ends. The CDR3 is made up of 14 amino acids. In regard to this clonotype: As yet, its antigen is unknown.

Time point given: sample taken at primary tumor resection. Researchers sequenced whole RNA taken from tumor, nontumor lung or frozen PBMC without sorting. Source: PBMCs, taken at surgery. The clonotype was recovered from a male donor with early-stage non-small cell lung cancer. The chain couples TRBV12-3 or TRBV12-4 to TRBJ1-2; D remains ambiguous. CDR3 sequence (DNA): TGTGCCAGCAGCCGGGGAGCCTCTAACTATGGCTACACCTTC. This sequence encodes CASSRGASNYGYTF.